The 14 T cell receptor beta chains presented below share a single source sample, sequenced in a study of T cells after yellow fever vaccination. One entry per CDR3 protein, called by TCRdb with MiXCR from the 5' RACE reads. Here the sample spans roughly 340,000 distinct CDR3 sequences, approximately 9% being singletons. The sample consisted of PBMCs, taken on the day of the first yellow fever vaccination. The receptor set was obtained from a man younger than 35 who received the YFV17D yellow fever vaccine.

This clonotype appeared a few times. The chain carries TRBV5-1 and TRBJ2-2; D may be TRBD2 (5 bases). The CDR3 has 14 residues. The germline V gene has CDR1 SGHRS and CDR2 YFSETQ. V was shortened by 5 bases and J by 5 bases, with 13 bases between the two germline ends. CDR3 DNA sequence: TGCGCCAGCAGGAACGCGGGTGGAACCGGGGAGCTGTTTTTT. It translates to CASRNAGGTGELFF.

The chain combines TRBV19 with TRBJ2-1; TRBD1 is a possible D gene (6 bases). Trimming pared 3 bases from V and 4 bases from J, leaving 13 bases between. The CDR3 runs to 15 residues. Germline CDR1 LNHDA, CDR2 SQIVND (reference sequence). The chain's CDR3 is CASSIPGTPYNEQFF. In DNA, the CDR3 is TGTGCCAGTAGTATCCCCGGGACACCGTACAATGAGCAGTTCTTC. Full variable domain (remainder filled in from reference TRBV19 and TRBJ2-1): DGGITQSPKYLFRKEGQNVTLSCEQNLNHDAMYWYRQDPGQGLRLIYYSQIVNDFQKGDIAEGYSVSREKKESFPLTVTSAQKNPTAFYLCASSIPGTPYNEQFFGPGTRLTVL.

This clonotype has at least ten counts. The J gene is TRBJ2-7, the V gene TRBV28; TRBD2 matches 7 bases. The trim removed 7 bases at V and 3 bases at J, leaving 18 bases unmatched. Germline CDR1 and CDR2: MDHEN and SYDVKM. The CDR3 runs to 17 residues. The CDR3 DNA sequence: TGTGCCAGCAACGCCGGGGGGTGGGCACCGCCATTCTACGAGCAGTACGTC. This encodes CASNAGGWAPPFYEQYV.

The CDR3 DNA reads as TGTGCCAGCAGCTTTCAGGGAAACTTCGGCTACACCTTC. This translates into CASSFQGNFGYTF. The chain employs TRBV7-9 and TRBJ1-2; tentative D call: TRBD1 (5 bases). The germline V gene has CDR1 SEHNR and CDR2 FQNEAQ (reference sequence). The V end was cut by 3 bases, the J end by 8 bases, with 13 bases between. CDR3 length: 13 residues.

This clonotype came up many times. The CDR3 sequence is CAIGTASYEQYV. The DNA for the CDR3 is TGTGCCATTGGGACAGCCTCCTACGAGCAGTACGTC. The chain carries TRBV10-3 and TRBJ2-7; 7 bases fit TRBD1. After removal of 9 bases from V and 0 bases from J, the junction contained 2 bases not matched to a gene. The CDR3 is 12 amino acids. Per the germline V gene, CDR1 is ENHRY and CDR2 is SYGVKD.

The V and J genes are TRBV6-2 or TRBV6-3 and TRBJ2-3; D tentatively fits TRBD1 or TRBD2 (5 bases each). The CDR3 covers 16 residues. Germline V gives CDR1 MNHEY, CDR2 SVGEGT. V lost 6 bases and J 1 base, leaving 17 bases between the germline ends. The CDR3 sequence: CASSMGIGGGTDTQYF. The CDR3 DNA reads as TGTGCCAGCAGCATGGGGATTGGGGGAGGCACAGATACGCAGTATTTT.

The chain uses TRBV7-6 and TRBJ2-6; D not certain. Trimming took off 1 base at V and 0 bases at J, with 10 bases between the two ends. This CDR3 is built from 17 residues. Germline CDR1 and CDR2: SGHVS and FNYEAQ. The CDR3 sequence: CASSLEGTHSGANVLTF. The CDR3 DNA reads TGTGCCAGCAGCTTAGAGGGCACCCACTCTGGGGCCAACGTCCTGACTTTC.

V gene TRBV7-9 combines with J gene TRBJ2-5, with 8 bases identical to TRBD2. The germline V gene has CDR1 SEHNR and CDR2 FQNEAQ (reference sequence). CDR3 length: 14 residues. J gave up 9 bases and V 2 bases, and 8 bases lay outside the gene matches. The CDR3 nucleotides are TGTGCCAGCAGCTTAAGTAATAGCGGGATCTCCCAGTACTTC. It translates to CASSLSNSGISQYF.

Ten or more counts support this clonotype. The V call is TRBV2, the J call TRBJ2-3, with D tentatively TRBD1 or TRBD2 (7 bases each). The CDR3 has 16 amino acids. V was clipped by 3 bases and J by 4 bases, with 17 bases between them. Germline lookup yields CDR1 SNHLY and CDR2 FYNNEI. The CDR3 DNA follows: TGTGCCAGCAGTGACTCCCCCCCAGGGGGGGCAGATACGCAGTATTTT. Its translation is CASSDSPPGGADTQYF.

This clonotype showed up many times. The chain joins TRBV25-1 to TRBJ2-2; a weak D match, TRBD1 (5 bases). V lost 3 bases and J 5 bases, leaving 10 bases between the germline ends. Germline V lookup: CDR1 MGHDK, CDR2 SYGVNS. The CDR3 extends over 14 amino acids. CDR3 coding DNA: TGTGCCAGCAGTGACAGGGAAGGTACCGGGGAGCTGTTTTTT. This gives the protein CASSDREGTGELFF.

This clonotype was counted only a few times. The chain joins TRBV5-4 to TRBJ1-1; possibly TRBD1 for D (5 bases). With 0 bases removed from V and 5 bases from J, the gap between germline ends came to 11 bases. Germline-derived CDR1 and CDR2 are SGHNT and YYREEE (reference sequence). The CDR3 covers 14 residues. CDR3 protein: CASSLVGPGTEAFF. CDR3 DNA: TGTGCCAGCAGCTTGGTGGGACCGGGGACTGAAGCTTTCTTT.

This clonotype was detected a few times. V gene TRBV5-1 combines with J gene TRBJ2-3; TRBD1 matches at 8 bases. Looked up from germline, CDR1 is SGHRS and CDR2 is YFSETQ. The J segment lost 3 bases and the V segment lost 7 bases, leaving 7 bases of the junction unmatched. This CDR3 spans 14 amino acids. CDR3 in DNA: TGCGCCAGCGCCCCGGGACAGGCTACAGATACGCAGTATTTT. It translates to CASAPGQATDTQYF.

This clonotype has at least ten counts. The V and J genes are TRBV7-9 and TRBJ1-6, with TRBD1 matching over 7 bases. This CDR3 spans 14 amino acids. Trimming at V came to 5 bases and at J to 3 bases, leaving 1 base not matched to a gene. In germline, CDR1 is SEHNR, CDR2 FQNEAQ (reference sequence). The CDR3 spells CASSGTVYNSPLHF. The CDR3 DNA is TGTGCCAGCAGCGGGACAGTCTATAATTCACCCCTCCACTTT.

This clonotype was seen a handful of times. The chain has TRBV7-8 and TRBJ1-1; D uncertain. CDR1 and CDR2 from the germline V gene are SGHVS and FQNEAQ. V was clipped by 2 bases and J by 1 base, with 17 bases between them. This CDR3 region has 17 residues. The CDR3 DNA follows: TGTGCCAGCAGCTTATTTTCGGGTGCTACCACGAACACTGAAGCTTTCTTT. Protein product: CASSLFSGATTNTEAFF.